These 18 T cell receptor beta chains were sequenced from one sample in a study of graft-versus-host responses after intestinal transplantation (dated by TCRdb to the early 2020s). The label giving this sample's time point can be read as: cells obtained before transplantation from donor or recipient. Libraries were prepared through the immunoSEQ multiplex PCR assay. Sourced from immuneACCESS, this table was stored by TCRdb with only in-frame sequences that have V and J called. A share of the clones is absent; for the studies checked, an unresolved V gene accounts for under half, and the remainder has no known explanation. A total of some 100,000 clones appear in this sample, 92% of them only once. In total, the top ten clones hold approximately 0.069% of the sample. No antigen has been identified for these receptors. Sequences were derived from unstimulated CD8+ T cells sorted from spleen or lymph node cells, sampled before transplant. The source of these receptors is a human donor who was the organ donor for an intestinal transplant.

J is TRBJ1-3 and V is TRBV30, with D possibly matching TRBD1 (5 bases). The CDR3 sequence is 14 residues long. The V end was cut by 2 bases, the J end by 3 bases, with 11 bases between. Germline V gives CDR1 GTSNPN, CDR2 SVGIG (reference sequence). The CDR3 nucleotides read TGTGCCTGGAGTCCCGACAGCATTGGAAACACCATATATTTT. Translation: CAWSPDSIGNTIYF.

This chain links TRBV28 with TRBJ1-5; maybe TRBD1 (5 bases). The germline V gene has CDR1 MDHEN and CDR2 SYDVKM. This CDR3 contains 17 residues. Deletions cut 4 bases from V and 0 bases from J, with 16 bases between. This CDR3 is CASSYRRTLYSNQPQHF. Written as DNA, the CDR3 is TGTGCCAGCAGTTACAGGCGAACACTGTATAGCAATCAGCCCCAGCATTTT.

The chain has TRBV2 and TRBJ1-2; 9 nucleotides agree with TRBD1. J gave up 1 base and V 10 bases, and 4 bases lay outside the gene matches. This CDR3 region has 13 residues. In germline, CDR1 is SNHLY, CDR2 FYNNEI. The CDR3: CAITGGINYGYTF. The CDR3 DNA is TGTGCCATAACAGGGGGCATTAACTATGGCTACACCTTC.

The chain carries TRBV2 and TRBJ1-3; D gene unclear. Deletions cut 8 bases from V and 0 bases from J, with 11 bases between. This CDR3 is 14 amino acids long. Germline V lookup: CDR1 SNHLY, CDR2 FYNNEI. CDR3 loop: CASAGSHSGNTIYF. The CDR3 nucleotides read TGTGCCAGCGCGGGGTCCCACTCTGGAAACACCATATATTTT.

This clone was recorded only once. This chain connects TRBV13 to TRBJ2-5; no clear D. From germline, CDR1 is PRHDT and CDR2 FYEKMQ (reference sequence). The germline V and J ends were trimmed by 2 bases and 5 bases, with 15 bases remaining between them. The CDR3 is made up of 15 amino acids. Here the CDR3 DNA reads TGTGCCAGCAGCTTATCCCAGGCGCAATTTGAGACCCAGTACTTC. Translating gives CASSLSQAQFETQYF.

V is TRBV13 and J is TRBJ2-5; 12 bases match TRBD2. V gave up 2 bases and J gave up 2 bases; unmatched junction bases: 6. CDR1 PRHDT and CDR2 FYEKMQ come from the germline V gene (reference sequence). The CDR3 contains 17 residues. The CDR3 nucleotides read TGTGCCAGCAGCTTATCTCTAGCGGGGGGGCCGCAAGAGACCCAGTACTTC. It specifies CASSLSLAGGPQETQYF.

CDR3 residues: CASSEALQGSGGTNRWNEQFF. The CDR3 nucleotides are TGTGCCAGCAGTGAAGCGCTTCAAGGTAGCGGGGGTACCAATAGGTGGAATGAGCAGTTCTTC. This sequence joins TRBV2 and TRBJ2-1; 9 bases match TRBD2. In germline, CDR1 is SNHLY, CDR2 FYNNEI. J was trimmed by 7 bases and V by 0 bases; bases with no gene match: 22. CDR3 length: 21 amino acids.

The chain combines TRBV11-2 with TRBJ2-3; TRBD2 aligns across 9 bases. The length of the CDR3 is 16 residues. The J segment lost 2 bases and the V segment lost 0 bases, leaving 3 bases of the junction unmatched. Germline V lookup: CDR1 SGHAT, CDR2 FQNNGV. The CDR3 spells CASSLDSGGPTDTQYF. The CDR3 DNA is TGTGCCAGCAGCTTAGATAGCGGGGGACCCACAGATACGCAGTATTTT.

A note on this clone: The same CDR3 also results from other DNA sequences found in this sample. This chain connects TRBV7-9 to TRBJ1-3; D ambiguous. Trimming removed 5 bases from V and 1 base from J, with 3 bases in between. Germline lookup yields CDR1 SEHNR and CDR2 FQNEAQ (reference sequence). The CDR3 is made up of 12 amino acids. The chain's CDR3 is CASSQSGNTIYF. CDR3 nucleotide sequence: TGTGCCAGCAGCCAGTCTGGAAACACCATATATTTT.

J is TRBJ2-4 and V is TRBV2; D is unresolved. Germline V gene lookup returns CDR1 SNHLY and CDR2 FYNNEI. Deletions cut 10 bases from V and 2 bases from J, with 15 bases between. This CDR3 has 14 residues. The CDR3 sequence: CANLRPDSKNIQYF. CDR3 bases: TGTGCCAACCTGAGGCCGGATTCCAAAAACATTCAGTACTTC.

This clone was seen a handful of times. The V call is TRBV13, the J call TRBJ1-1; the match to TRBD1 covers 8 bases. This CDR3 is 16 amino acids long. Trimming cost V 4 bases and J 4 bases; bases outside gene matches: 11. Per germline, CDR1 PRHDT and CDR2 FYEKMQ (reference sequence). The CDR3 sequence: CASSSRDRRVTTEAFF. The DNA of the CDR3 is TGTGCCAGCAGCTCCCGGGACAGGAGGGTGACCACTGAAGCTTTCTTT.

The J gene is TRBJ2-7, the V gene TRBV5-5; 7 bases match TRBD1. The V gene's germline CDR1 is SGHKS and CDR2 YYEKEE (reference sequence). The CDR3 runs to 16 residues. The V segment lost 0 bases and the J segment 0 bases; nucleotides outside the gene matches: 6. CDR3 sequence reads: CASSLAGTDNSYEQYF. The CDR3 region has the DNA TGTGCCAGCAGCTTGGCCGGGACAGACAACTCCTACGAGCAGTACTTC. Together with reference TRBV5-5 and TRBJ2-7, the CDR3 gives the full variable domain: DAGVTQSPTHLIKTRGQQVTLRCSPISGHKSVSWYQQVLGQGPQFIFQYYEKEERGRGNFPDRFSARQFPNYSSELNVNALLLGDSALYLCASSLAGTDNSYEQYFGPGTRLTVT.

The rearrangement joins TRBV13 to TRBJ2-5; TRBD2 matches at 8 bases. V shed 2 bases and J 1 base; nucleotides not matched to a gene: 9. CDR1 and CDR2 from the germline V gene are PRHDT and FYEKMQ (reference sequence). The CDR3 sequence is 17 residues long. The CDR3 bases are TGTGCCAGCAGCTTAATTCGGGCCGGGACTAGCCAAGAGACCCAGTACTTC. Encoded protein: CASSLIRAGTSQETQYF.

J is TRBJ2-7 and V is TRBV2; no definite D call. Between the trimmed V and J ends, which lost 6 bases and 2 bases, there was a span of 8 bases. The length of the CDR3 is 12 residues. Looked up from germline, CDR1 is SNHLY and CDR2 is FYNNEI. The CDR3 DNA reads TGTGCCAGCAGACCCACTCCCTACGAGCAGTACTTC. Translated: CASRPTPYEQYF.

V and J are TRBV2 and TRBJ1-1; D remains unclear. The length of the CDR3 is 15 residues. Germline CDR1 and CDR2: SNHLY and FYNNEI. The V and J ends lost 7 bases and 1 base respectively, with 16 bases between them. This CDR3 is CASISVLESNTEAFF. DNA for the CDR3: TGTGCCAGCATTTCCGTCCTAGAATCGAACACTGAAGCTTTCTTT.

CDR3 nucleotides: TGTGCCAGTATCAAGACAGGGGAAGGTGGCTACACCTTC. It is translated as CASIKTGEGGYTF. The rearrangement links TRBV19 to TRBJ1-2; TRBD1 matches at 8 bases. The junction had 8 bases not matched to a gene; V was cut back by 7 bases and J by 7 bases. The CDR3 spans 13 residues. Germline V lookup: CDR1 LNHDA, CDR2 SQIVND (reference sequence). Variable domain in full (rest from reference TRBV19 and TRBJ1-2): DGGITQSPKYLFRKEGQNVTLSCEQNLNHDAMYWYRQDPGQGLRLIYYSQIVNDFQKGDIAEGYSVSREKKESFPLTVTSAQKNPTAFYLCASIKTGEGGYTFGSGTRLTVV.

This clone was detected only once. V gene TRBV16 combines with J gene TRBJ1-2, with D uncertain. Trimming cost V 1 base and J 4 bases, with 16 bases left between them. The germline gives CDR1 KGHSY, CDR2 FQNENV. CDR3 size: 16 residues. The CDR3, as DNA: TGTGCCAGCAGCCAATACCGAGACATCAAAAGCTATGGCTACACCTTC. Its translation: CASSQYRDIKSYGYTF.

This clone was detected once. The genes are TRBV27 and TRBJ2-1, with 8 bases matching TRBD2. Per germline, CDR1 MNHEY and CDR2 SMNVEV (reference sequence). The CDR3 totals 15 residues. The V and J ends lost 2 bases and 0 bases, in that order; junction bases with no gene match: 0. Here the CDR3 reads CASSLLAGSYNEQFF. The DNA for the CDR3 is TGTGCCAGCAGTTTACTAGCGGGCTCCTACAATGAGCAGTTCTTC.